One TCR beta chain is described in this entry. This sample is drawn from a study of T cell responses to AZD1222 COVID-19 vaccine. From germline, CDR1 is SGHTS and CDR2 YDEGEE. Between the trimmed V and J ends, which lost 0 bases and 4 bases, there was a span of 8 bases. CDR3 size: 14 residues. Here immunoSEQ multiplex PCR was the method, and the copy in TCRdb shows in-frame clones only, minus some. The data show around 140,000 clones, 70% to 90% seen once. The sample in question was peripheral blood, obtained 28 days after the second AZD1222 dose. This clonotype was obtained from an adult who received the AZD1222 COVID-19 vaccine. The rearrangement links TRBV5-8 to TRBJ1-5; D might be TRBD1 (6 bases). CDR3 residues: CASSLDRENQPQHF. The CDR3 region has the DNA TGTGCCAGCAGCTTGGACAGGGAGAATCAGCCCCAGCATTTT.